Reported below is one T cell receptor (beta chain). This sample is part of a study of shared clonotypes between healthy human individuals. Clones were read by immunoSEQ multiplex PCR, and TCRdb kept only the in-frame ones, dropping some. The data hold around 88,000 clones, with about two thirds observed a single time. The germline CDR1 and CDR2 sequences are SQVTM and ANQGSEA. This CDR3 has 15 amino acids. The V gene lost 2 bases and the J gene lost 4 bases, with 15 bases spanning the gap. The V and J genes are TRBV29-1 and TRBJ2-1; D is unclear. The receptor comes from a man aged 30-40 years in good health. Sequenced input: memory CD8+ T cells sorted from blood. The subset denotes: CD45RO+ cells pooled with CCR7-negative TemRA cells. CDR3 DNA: TGCAGCGTTGAAAGAAGTGCGGTCGGATACAATGAGCAGTTCTTC. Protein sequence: CSVERSAVGYNEQFF.